This T cell receptor (beta chain) comes out of a study of T cells in Graves' hyperthyroidism and ophthalmopathy. Study overall: Peripheral blood collection took place at initial diagnosis, before any treatment.

Newly diagnosed hyperthyroidism patients aged 18 to 65 years had disease lasting under 2 months. Pregnant or lactating patients were excluded, as were those with uncontrolled infection or other autoimmune disease. Overall study findings and caveats: Stable hyperthyroidism was separated from ophthalmopathy by a model based on 13 V-J features.

TCR beta CDR3 region amplification was performed from RNA transcripts. First-round RT-PCR with HTBI primers amplified the TCR CDR3 region. TCRdb re-called the multiplex PCR reads through MiXCR, storing one row per CDR3 protein. The sample lists a few hundred thousand distinct CDR3 sequences; about 13% were seen once. This clonotype was detected ten times or more. Its antigen is not identified. This sequence was found in a man aged 30-40 years with Graves' hyperthyroidism that later progressed to Graves' ophthalmopathy. Sequencing input: blood.

CDR3: CASSQLQGNSYEQYF. In nucleotides, the CDR3 is TGCGCCAGCAGCCAGTTACAGGGGAACTCCTACGAGCAGTACTTC. This chain links TRBV4-1 with TRBJ2-7, with 7 bases matching TRBD1. Per germline, CDR1 MGHRA and CDR2 YSYEKL. The CDR3 has 15 residues. Germline trimming cut 3 bases from V and 0 bases from J; bases unmatched to any gene: 5.